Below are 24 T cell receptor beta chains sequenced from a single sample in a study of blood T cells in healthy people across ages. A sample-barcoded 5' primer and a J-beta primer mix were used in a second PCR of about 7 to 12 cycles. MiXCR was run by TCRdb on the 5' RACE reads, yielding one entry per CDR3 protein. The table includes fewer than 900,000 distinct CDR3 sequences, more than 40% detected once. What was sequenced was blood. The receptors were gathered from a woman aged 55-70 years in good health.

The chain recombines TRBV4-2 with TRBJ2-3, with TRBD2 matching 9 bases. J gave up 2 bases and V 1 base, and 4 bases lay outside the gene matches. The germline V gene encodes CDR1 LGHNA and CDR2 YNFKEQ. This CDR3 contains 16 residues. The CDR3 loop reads CASSQVGGRDTDTQYF. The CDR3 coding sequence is TGTGCCAGCAGCCAAGTAGGCGGGAGGGACACAGATACGCAGTATTTT.

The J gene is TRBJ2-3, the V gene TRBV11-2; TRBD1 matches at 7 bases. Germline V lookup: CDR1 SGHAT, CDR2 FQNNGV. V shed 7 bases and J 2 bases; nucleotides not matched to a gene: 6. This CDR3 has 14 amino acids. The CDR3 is CASTPDRITDTQYF. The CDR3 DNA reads TGTGCCAGCACCCCGGACAGGATCACAGATACGCAGTATTTT. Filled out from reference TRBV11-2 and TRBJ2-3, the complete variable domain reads EAGVAQSPRYKIIEKRQSVAFWCNPISGHATLYWYQQILGQGPKLLIQFQNNGVVDDSQLPKDRFSAERLKGVDSTLKIQPAKLEDSAVYLCASTPDRITDTQYFGPGTRLTVL.

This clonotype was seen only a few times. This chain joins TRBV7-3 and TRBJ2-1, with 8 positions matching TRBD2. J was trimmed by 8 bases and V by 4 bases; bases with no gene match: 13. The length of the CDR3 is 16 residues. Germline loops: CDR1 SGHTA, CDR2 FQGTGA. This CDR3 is CASSSLTGGVADEQFF. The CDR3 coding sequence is TGTGCCAGCAGCTCCCTCACGGGGGGGGTCGCGGATGAGCAGTTCTTC.

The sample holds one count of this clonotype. In DNA form, the CDR3 reads TGCAGTGCTAGAGCACAGGCTCCGCAGACCCAGTACTTC. Encoded protein: CSARAQAPQTQYF. The gene calls are TRBV20-1 and TRBJ2-5; maybe TRBD1 (5 bases). The CDR3 runs to 13 residues. Trimming shortened V by 1 base and J by 6 bases, and 12 bases separated the two germline ends. The germline V gene has CDR1 DFQATT and CDR2 SNEGSKA (reference sequence).

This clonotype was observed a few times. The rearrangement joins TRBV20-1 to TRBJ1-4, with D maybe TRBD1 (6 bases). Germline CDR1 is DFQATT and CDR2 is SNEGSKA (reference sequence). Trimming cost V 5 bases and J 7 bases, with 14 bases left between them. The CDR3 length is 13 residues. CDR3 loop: CSADTGKGEKLFF. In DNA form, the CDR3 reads TGCAGTGCTGATACAGGGAAGGGTGAAAAACTGTTTTTT.

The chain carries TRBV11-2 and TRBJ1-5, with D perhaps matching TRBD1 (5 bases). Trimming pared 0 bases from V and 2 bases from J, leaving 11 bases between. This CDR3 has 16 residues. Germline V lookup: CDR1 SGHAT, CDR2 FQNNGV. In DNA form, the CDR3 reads TGTGCCAGCAGCTTAGACCCTGACAGTGGCAATCAGCCCCAGCATTTT. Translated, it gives CASSLDPDSGNQPQHF.

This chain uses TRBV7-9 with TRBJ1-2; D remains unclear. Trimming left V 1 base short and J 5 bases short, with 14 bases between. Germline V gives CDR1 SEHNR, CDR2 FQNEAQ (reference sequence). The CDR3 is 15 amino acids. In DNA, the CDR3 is TGTGCCAGCAGCTTAGTGGCAGCGAGCCAATATGGCTACACCTTC. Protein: CASSLVAASQYGYTF.

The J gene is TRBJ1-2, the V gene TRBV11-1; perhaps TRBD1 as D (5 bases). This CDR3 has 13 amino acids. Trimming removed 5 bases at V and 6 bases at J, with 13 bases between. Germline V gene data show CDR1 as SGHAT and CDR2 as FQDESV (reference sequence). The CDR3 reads CASSHATGDGYTF. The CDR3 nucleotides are TGTGCCAGCAGCCACGCGACGGGGGATGGCTACACCTTC.

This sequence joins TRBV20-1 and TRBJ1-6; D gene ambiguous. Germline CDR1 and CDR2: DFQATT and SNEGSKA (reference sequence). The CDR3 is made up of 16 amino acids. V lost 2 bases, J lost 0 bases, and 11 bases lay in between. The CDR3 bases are TGCAGTGCTAGAAGGGCCGAGAGCTCCTATAATTCACCCCTCCACTTT. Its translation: CSARRAESSYNSPLHF.

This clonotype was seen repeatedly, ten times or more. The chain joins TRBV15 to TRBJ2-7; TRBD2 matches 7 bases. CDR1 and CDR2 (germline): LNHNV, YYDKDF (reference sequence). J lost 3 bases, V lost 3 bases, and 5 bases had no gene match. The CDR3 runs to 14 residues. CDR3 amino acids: CATSSFRGGYEQYF. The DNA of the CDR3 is TGTGCCACCAGCAGTTTCCGCGGGGGCTACGAGCAGTACTTC.

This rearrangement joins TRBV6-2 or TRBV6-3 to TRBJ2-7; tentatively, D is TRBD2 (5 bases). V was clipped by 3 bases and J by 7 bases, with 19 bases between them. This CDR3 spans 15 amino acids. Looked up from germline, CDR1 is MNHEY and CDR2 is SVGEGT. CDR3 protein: CASSYSAPFWREQYF. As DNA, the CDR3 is TGTGCCAGCAGTTATTCCGCACCGTTTTGGAGGGAGCAGTACTTC.

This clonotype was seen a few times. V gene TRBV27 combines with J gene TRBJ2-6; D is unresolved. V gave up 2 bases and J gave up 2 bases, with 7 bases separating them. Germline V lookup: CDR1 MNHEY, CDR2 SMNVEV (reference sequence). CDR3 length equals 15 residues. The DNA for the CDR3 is TGTGCCAGCAGTTTAATGGGAACTGGGGCCAACGTCCTGACTTTC. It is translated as CASSLMGTGANVLTF. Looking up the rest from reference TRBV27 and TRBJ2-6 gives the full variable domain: EAQVTQNPRYLITVTGKKLTVTCSQNMNHEYMSWYRQDPGLGLRQIYYSMNVEVTDKGDVPEGYKVSRKEKRNFPLILESPSPNQTSLYFCASSLMGTGANVLTFGAGSRLTVL.

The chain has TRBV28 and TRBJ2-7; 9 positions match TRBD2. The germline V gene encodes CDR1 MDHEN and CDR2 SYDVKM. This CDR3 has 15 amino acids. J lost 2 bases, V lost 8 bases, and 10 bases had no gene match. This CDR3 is CASPGPLAGTYEQYF. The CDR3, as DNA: TGTGCCAGCCCTGGGCCGCTAGCGGGAACCTACGAGCAGTACTTC.

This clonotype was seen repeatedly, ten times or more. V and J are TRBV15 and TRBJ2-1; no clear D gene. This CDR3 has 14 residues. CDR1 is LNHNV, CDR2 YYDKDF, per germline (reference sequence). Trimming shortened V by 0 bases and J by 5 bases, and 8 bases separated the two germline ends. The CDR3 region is CATSRDRDDNEQFF. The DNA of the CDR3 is TGTGCCACCAGCAGAGATAGGGATGACAATGAGCAGTTCTTC.

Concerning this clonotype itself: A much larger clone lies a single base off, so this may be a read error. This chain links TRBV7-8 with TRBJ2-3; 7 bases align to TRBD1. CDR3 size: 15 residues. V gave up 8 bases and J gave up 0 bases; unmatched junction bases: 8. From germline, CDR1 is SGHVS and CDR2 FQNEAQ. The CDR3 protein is CASGSRDSSTDTQYF. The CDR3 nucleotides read TGTGCCAGCGGCTCCCGGGACAGTAGCACAGATACGCAGTATTTT.

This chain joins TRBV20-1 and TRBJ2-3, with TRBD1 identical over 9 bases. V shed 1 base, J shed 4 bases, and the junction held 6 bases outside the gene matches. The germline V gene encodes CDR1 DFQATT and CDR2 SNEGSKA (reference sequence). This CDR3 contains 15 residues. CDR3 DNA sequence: TGCAGTGCTAGAGTCGGGGACAGGGCCCCAGATACGCAGTATTTT. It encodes CSARVGDRAPDTQYF.

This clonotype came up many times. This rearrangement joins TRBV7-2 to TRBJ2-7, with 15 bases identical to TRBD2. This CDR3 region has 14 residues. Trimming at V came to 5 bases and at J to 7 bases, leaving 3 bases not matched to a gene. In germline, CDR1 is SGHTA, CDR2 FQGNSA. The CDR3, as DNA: TGTGCCAGCAGCCCTGGGACTAGCGGGAGGGAGCAGTACTTC. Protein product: CASSPGTSGREQYF. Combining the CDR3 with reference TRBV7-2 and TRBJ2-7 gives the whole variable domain GAGVSQSPSNKVTEKGKDVELRCDPISGHTALYWYRQSLGQGLEFLIYFQGNSAPDKSGLPSDRFSAERTGGSVSTLTIQRTQQEDSAVYLCASSPGTSGREQYFGPGTRLTVT.

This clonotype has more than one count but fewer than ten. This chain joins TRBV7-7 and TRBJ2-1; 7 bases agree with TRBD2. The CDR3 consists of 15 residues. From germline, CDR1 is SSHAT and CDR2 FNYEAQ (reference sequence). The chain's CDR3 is CASGFPGAVYNEQFF. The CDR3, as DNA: TGTGCTAGCGGGTTTCCGGGAGCAGTCTACAATGAGCAGTTCTTC.

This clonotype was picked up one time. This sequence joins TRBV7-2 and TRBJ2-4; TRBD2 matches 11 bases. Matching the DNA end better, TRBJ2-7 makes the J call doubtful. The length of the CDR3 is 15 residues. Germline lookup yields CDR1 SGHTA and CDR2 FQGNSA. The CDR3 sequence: CASSSQGTSGYEQYF. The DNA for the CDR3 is TGTGCCAGCAGCTCACAGGGGACTAGCGGATACGAGCAGTACTTC.

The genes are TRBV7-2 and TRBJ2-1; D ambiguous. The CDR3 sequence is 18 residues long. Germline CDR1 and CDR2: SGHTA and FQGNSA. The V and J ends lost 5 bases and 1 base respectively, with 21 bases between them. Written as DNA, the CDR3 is TGTGCCAGCAGCCTAGAACCCAGCTTCACTTCGTCCTACAATGAGCAGTTCTTC. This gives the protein CASSLEPSFTSSYNEQFF. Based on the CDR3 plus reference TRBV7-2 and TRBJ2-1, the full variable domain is GAGVSQSPSNKVTEKGKDVELRCDPISGHTALYWYRQSLGQGLEFLIYFQGNSAPDKSGLPSDRFSAERTGGSVSTLTIQRTQQEDSAVYLCASSLEPSFTSSYNEQFFGPGTRLTVL.

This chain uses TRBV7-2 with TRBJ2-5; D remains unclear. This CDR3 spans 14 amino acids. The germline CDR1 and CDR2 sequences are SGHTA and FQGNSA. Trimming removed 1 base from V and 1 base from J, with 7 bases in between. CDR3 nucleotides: TGTGCCAGCAGCTTAGTGGGTATCCAAGAGACCCAGTACTTC. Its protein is CASSLVGIQETQYF.

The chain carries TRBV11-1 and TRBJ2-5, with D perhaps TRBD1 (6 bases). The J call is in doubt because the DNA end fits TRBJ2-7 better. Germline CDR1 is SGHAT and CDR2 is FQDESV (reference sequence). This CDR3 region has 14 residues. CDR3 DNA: TGTGCCAGCAGCTTAGTCACAGGGACCGACGAGCAGTACTTC. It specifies CASSLVTGTDEQYF.

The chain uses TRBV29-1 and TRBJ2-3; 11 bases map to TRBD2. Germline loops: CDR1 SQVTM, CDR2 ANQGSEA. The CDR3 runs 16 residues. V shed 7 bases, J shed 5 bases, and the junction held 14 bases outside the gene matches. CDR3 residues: CSADGASGRRGDTQYF. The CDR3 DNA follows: TGCAGCGCGGATGGGGCTAGCGGGAGGCGGGGAGATACGCAGTATTTT.

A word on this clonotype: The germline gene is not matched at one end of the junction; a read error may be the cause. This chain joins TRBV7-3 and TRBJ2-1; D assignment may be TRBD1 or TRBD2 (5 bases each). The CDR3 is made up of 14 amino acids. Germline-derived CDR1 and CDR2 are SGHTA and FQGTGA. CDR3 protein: CACSQGDPQSEQFF. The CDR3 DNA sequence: TGTGCCTGCAGCCAAGGGGACCCACAAAGTGAGCAGTTCTTC.